The rows below give T cell receptor beta chains drawn from one sample of a study of T cell repertoires in cytomegalovirus infection. TCRdb redid the calling of the reads with MiXCR, one entry per CDR3 protein. The data show under 300,000 distinct CDR3 sequences, more than 9% seen once. Material for sequencing was PBMCs. The receptor set was obtained from a human donor in good health (CMV status not recorded). Some clones in this sample may be carry-over from other donors' samples. Both conserved end residues are part of each CDR3. A D gene is named only where the DNA matches it firmly. Size is omitted from some rows. Given values are once, few, many or a class for expanded clones.

few	TRBJ1-2	TRBV20-1	-	TGCAGTGCTAGAGGAGACACCTCTAACTATGGCTACACCTTC	CSARGDTSNYGYTF
many	TRBJ1-1	TRBV19	TRBD1	TGTGCCAGTAGTCCCGCGGACAGGGGTGGTGAAGCTTTCTTT	CASSPADRGGEAFF
-	TRBJ2-7	TRBV20-1	-	TGCAGTGCTAGAGATAGGGTTCGCAGGGAGCAGTACTTC	CSARDRVRREQYF
many	TRBJ2-3	TRBV7-8	-	TGTGCCAGCAGACGAGGGGACTCTGAGTACACAGATACGCAGTATTTT	CASRRGDSEYTDTQYF
few	TRBJ1-1	TRBV12-3/TRBV12-4	-	TGTGCCAGCAGTTTAATGGGCTCGGACACTGAAGCTTTCTTT	CASSLMGSDTEAFF
few	TRBJ1-5	TRBV18	-	TGTGCCAGCTCACCCGCACAGGTCAATCAGCCCCAGCATTTT	CASSPAQVNQPQHF
-	TRBJ2-5	TRBV28	TRBD1	TGTGCCAGCATTTTAGGAGACAGGGATCAAGAGACCCAGTACTTC	CASILGDRDQETQYF
few	TRBJ2-7	TRBV27	-	TGTGCCAGCAGTTTATCAGGCCAGAACGAGCAGTACTTC	CASSLSGQNEQYF
-	TRBJ1-5	TRBV12-3/TRBV12-4	-	TGTGCCAGCAGTCCTCAAGTCGGGAGCAATCAGCCCCAGCATTTT	CASSPQVGSNQPQHF
few	TRBJ1-1	TRBV19	TRBD1	TGTGCCAGTAAGTCCGACAGGGGAATGACTGAAGCTTTCTTT	CASKSDRGMTEAFF
few	TRBJ2-3	TRBV20-1	TRBD1	TGCAGTGCTAGATCGGGACAGGGGGGTAGCACAGATACGCAGTATTTT	CSARSGQGGSTDTQYF
many	TRBJ1-5	TRBV7-2	-	TGTGCCAGCAGCCCCACAGCTAATAGCAATCAGCCCCAGCATTTT	CASSPTANSNQPQHF
many	TRBJ2-3	TRBV7-9	-	TGTGCCAGCAGCTTAGACGCTAGTTCTACGCAGTATTTT	CASSLDASSTQYF
-	TRBJ1-1	TRBV28	-	TGTGCCAGCACCTCTCGGGTGGGGGCAGGGACTGAAGCTTTCTTT	CASTSRVGAGTEAFF
many	TRBJ2-5	TRBV14	-	TGTGCCAGCAGCCAAGGCCGAGAGACCCAGTACTTC	CASSQGRETQYF
many	TRBJ2-2	TRBV7-8	-	TGTGCCAGCAGCCTCCTTACCGGGACAAATACCGGGGAGCTGTTTTTT	CASSLLTGTNTGELFF
many	TRBJ1-5	TRBV28	-	TGTGCCAGCAGTTTTGGCAATCAGCCCCAGCATTTT	CASSFGNQPQHF
-	TRBJ2-1	TRBV5-1	TRBD2	TGCGCCAGCAGCTCGGGGGGGGCCTTTTACAATGAGCAGTTCTTC	CASSSGGAFYNEQFF
few	TRBJ2-3	TRBV20-1	TRBD2	TGCAGTGCCAACCCTAGCGGTACTAGCACAGATACGCAGTATTTT	CSANPSGTSTDTQYF
many	TRBJ2-7	TRBV7-8	TRBD2	TGTGCCAGCAGCTTAGAGGGACTAGCGGGGGAGCAGTACTTC	CASSLEGLAGEQYF
many	TRBJ1-4	TRBV28	TRBD1	TGTGCCAGCAGTTTAGGGACAGGGCCTAATGAAAAACTGTTTTTT	CASSLGTGPNEKLFF
-	TRBJ2-3	TRBV20-1	-	TGCAGTGCGCCTCCCAGCACAGATACGCAGTATTTT	CSAPPSTDTQYF
many	TRBJ1-2	TRBV20-1	TRBD1	TGCAGTGCTAGCAGGGGGAACGGCTACACCTTC	CSASRGNGYTF
-	TRBJ1-6	TRBV20-1	-	TGCAGTGCTACGAGCTCCTATAATTCACCCCTCCACTTT	CSATSSYNSPLHF
-	TRBJ1-2	TRBV20-1	TRBD1	TGCAGTGCTACACCACAGGGGGGGGCCTATGGCTACACCTTC	CSATPQGGAYGYTF
many	TRBJ1-4	TRBV29-1	TRBD1	TGCAGCGGAGGGACAGGAAATGAAAAACTGTTTTTT	CSGGTGNEKLFF
few	TRBJ1-1	TRBV2	TRBD1	TGTGCCAGCAGACAGGGGGCCGTCACTGAAGCTTTCTTT	CASRQGAVTEAFF
few	TRBJ1-1	TRBV6-5	-	TGTGCCAGCAGTTACGGGACGCTGTCGGGTGAAGCTTTCTTT	CASSYGTLSGEAFF
-	TRBJ2-2	TRBV29-1	-	TGCAGCGTGCTACAGGGCACGAACACCGGGGAGCTGTTTTTT	CSVLQGTNTGELFF
few	TRBJ2-3	TRBV18	TRBD2	TGTGCCAGCTCACCTGGACTAGCGCTTTCAGATACGCAGTATTTT	CASSPGLALSDTQYF
few	TRBJ2-5	TRBV12-3/TRBV12-4	-	TGTGCCAGCAGTACAACGCGGGGTGGAGAGACCCAGTACTTC	CASSTTRGGETQYF
-	TRBJ1-4	TRBV29-1	TRBD1	TGCAGCGTCGAAGGACAGGGTGATGAAAAACTGTTTTTT	CSVEGQGDEKLFF
few	TRBJ2-5	TRBV6-6	TRBD2	TGTGCCACAAGGAGTAGCGGGGCGGGAGAGACCCAGTACTTC	CATRSSGAGETQYF
many	TRBJ2-7	TRBV6-5	-	TGTGCCAGCAGTTACTCGAGAGGGAGAGGCGAGCAGTACTTC	CASSYSRGRGEQYF
-	TRBJ2-7	TRBV28	TRBD2	TGTGCCAGCAGTTTAAGTTCCAGCGGGGACTACGAGCAGTACTTC	CASSLSSSGDYEQYF
-	TRBJ2-3	TRBV12-3/TRBV12-4	TRBD2	TGTGCCAGCAGCCGGGGACTACGCACAGATACGCAGTATTTT	CASSRGLRTDTQYF
-	TRBJ2-7	TRBV7-8	TRBD1	TGTGCCAGCAGCAGCGCCGGGACAGGCCTAGGCGAGCAGTACTTC	CASSSAGTGLGEQYF
many	TRBJ1-2	TRBV15	-	TGTGCCACCAGCAGAGATCAGGCCAGGGACATCTATGGCTACACCTTC	CATSRDQARDIYGYTF
many	TRBJ2-3	TRBV6-5	-	TGTGCCAGCAGTTACCCCTCAATCGTTCGGACAGATACGCAGTATTTT	CASSYPSIVRTDTQYF
many	TRBJ2-1	TRBV7-8	TRBD2	TGTGCCAGCAGCTTAGCATGGAGACTAGCGGGAGTCAGGGGTGAGCAGTTCTTC	CASSLAWRLAGVRGEQFF
few	TRBJ2-1	TRBV20-1	-	TGCAGTGCTAGAGATAGGGGGAGCCCCTGGAGTGAGCAGTTCTTC	CSARDRGSPWSEQFF
-	TRBJ1-4	TRBV6-2/TRBV6-3	-	TGTGCCAGCAGTAAAGCCCGCAGGGAGCCGAATGAAAAACTGTTTTTT	CASSKARREPNEKLFF
many	TRBJ1-1	TRBV28	-	TGTGCCAGCAGTCCTACACGAAGGGGAGCTTTCTTT	CASSPTRRGAFF
many	TRBJ2-6	TRBV28	TRBD1	TGTGCCAGCAGGGCTATGAGGGGACAGAAAGATTCTGGGGCCAACGTCCTGACTTTC	CASRAMRGQKDSGANVLTF
once	TRBJ2-2	TRBV5-3	-	TGTGCCAGCAGCCCGATGAGGCGGGGGAACACCGGGGAGCTGTTTTTT	CASSPMRRGNTGELFF
many	TRBJ1-2	TRBV7-2	-	TGTGCCAGCAGCCCCTCAGCTACGGGCTACACCTTC	CASSPSATGYTF
-	TRBJ2-1	TRBV20-1	TRBD2	TGCAGTGCCAATACCCCGACTAGCGGGGAGAATGAGCAGTTCTTC	CSANTPTSGENEQFF
-	TRBJ1-2	TRBV7-9	TRBD1	TGTGCCAGCAGCCTAGAGGCCAGGGGGCAAAGCTACACCTTC	CASSLEARGQSYTF
few	TRBJ2-5	TRBV10-3	-	TGTGCCATCAGCCGCGACGGGGAGACCCAGTACTTC	CAISRDGETQYF
many	TRBJ2-3	TRBV5-6	TRBD2	TGTGCCAGCAGCCACGTGGGGACTAGCGGCACAGATACGCAGTATTTT	CASSHVGTSGTDTQYF